Listed here is a single T cell receptor (beta chain). This specimen comes from a study of blood T cell repertoires in COVID-19. The overall study: T cells, B-cell-depleted T cells, or PBMCs supplied cDNA or gDNA.

V lost 3 bases to trimming and J lost 7 bases, with 16 bases between them. This CDR3 region has 14 residues. Germline V lookup: CDR1 LNHDA, CDR2 SQIVND (reference sequence). Repertoires were generated with immunoSEQ multiplex PCR, while TCRdb's copy carries only in-frame clones and drops some. The sample contains about 200,000 clones, roughly 84% of which appear only once. The chain recombines TRBV19 with TRBJ2-7, with unresolved D. This clonotype was obtained from a human donor in a cohort sampled during active COVID-19. Sequenced material: peripheral blood. The CDR3 here is CASSMSGSVREQYF. CDR3 nucleotides: TGTGCCAGTAGTATGTCCGGCAGCGTACGGGAGCAGTACTTC.